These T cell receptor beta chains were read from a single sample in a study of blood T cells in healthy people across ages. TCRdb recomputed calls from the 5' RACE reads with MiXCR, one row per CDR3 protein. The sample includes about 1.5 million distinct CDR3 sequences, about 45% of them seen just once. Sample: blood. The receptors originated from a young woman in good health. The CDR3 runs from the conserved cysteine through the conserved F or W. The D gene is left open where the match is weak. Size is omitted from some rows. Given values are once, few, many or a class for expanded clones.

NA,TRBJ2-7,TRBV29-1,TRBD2,TGCAGCGTTGAAGGGACTAGCGGGAGCTTCTACGAGCAGTACTTC,CSVEGTSGSFYEQYF
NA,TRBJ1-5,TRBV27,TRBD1,TGTGCCAGCAGTCCGATAACAGGGGGCAGTTCCCCTCAGCCCCAGCATTTT,CASSPITGGSSPQPQHF
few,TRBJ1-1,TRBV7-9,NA,TGTGCCAGCAGCGCAGCGACAGTTATGAACACTGAAGCTTTCTTT,CASSAATVMNTEAFF
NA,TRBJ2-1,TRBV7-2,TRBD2,TGTGCCAGCAGCTGTACTAGCGGGATAAGCAATGAGCAGTTCTTC,CASSCTSGISNEQFF
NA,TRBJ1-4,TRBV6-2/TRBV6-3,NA,TGTGCCAGCAGTTACGAGCGACGGGGAGAAAAACTGTTTTTT,CASSYERRGEKLFF
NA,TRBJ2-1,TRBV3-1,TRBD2,TGTGCCAGCAGTAAGAGCGGGATTACCTACAATGAGCAGTTCTTC,CASSKSGITYNEQFF
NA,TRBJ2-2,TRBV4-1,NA,TGCGCCAGCAGACGGGGGACGACGAACACCGGGGAGCTGTTTTTT,CASRRGTTNTGELFF
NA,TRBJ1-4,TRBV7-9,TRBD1,TGTGCCAGCAGCTTAGACTCGACAGGGGGCGACCTGAATGAAAAACTGTTTTTT,CASSLDSTGGDLNEKLFF
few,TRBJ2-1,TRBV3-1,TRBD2,TGTGCCAGCAGCCAAGCTGGGACTAGCGCCCACAATGAGCAGTTCTTC,CASSQAGTSAHNEQFF
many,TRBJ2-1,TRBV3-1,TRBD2,TGTGCCAGCAGCCAAGAGGGACTACAGTGTGAGCAGTTCTTC,CASSQEGLQCEQFF
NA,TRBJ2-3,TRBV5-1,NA,TGCGCCAGCAGCTTTAGGTCTAGCGTGAGGACCGTAGCAGATACGCAGTATTTT,CASSFRSSVRTVADTQYF
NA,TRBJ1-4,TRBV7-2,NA,TGTGCCAGCAGCCTAACAGGGCCAACTAATGAAAAACTGTTTTTT,CASSLTGPTNEKLFF
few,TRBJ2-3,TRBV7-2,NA,TGTGCCAGCAGCTTAGGGTTTTTAGGGGGAGATACGCAGTATTTT,CASSLGFLGGDTQYF
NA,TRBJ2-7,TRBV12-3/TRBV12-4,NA,TGTGCCAGCAGTTTCGGGGGGCGGGTCTCCTACGAGCAGTACTTC,CASSFGGRVSYEQYF
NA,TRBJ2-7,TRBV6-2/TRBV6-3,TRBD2,TGTGCCAGCAGTTACCGGACTAGCGGGAATCTCTACGAGCAGTACTTC,CASSYRTSGNLYEQYF
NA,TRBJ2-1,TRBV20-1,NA,TGCAGTGCTAGCGGGGATACCAATGAGCAGTTCTTC,CSASGDTNEQFF
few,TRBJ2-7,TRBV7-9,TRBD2,TGTGCCAGCAGCTTAGCCGGGACTAGCGGACTTTCCTACGAGCAGTACTTC,CASSLAGTSGLSYEQYF
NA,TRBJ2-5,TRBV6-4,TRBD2,TGTGCCAGCAGCCTCACTAGCGGGGGGGCCCGTAATGAGCAGTACTTC,CASSLTSGGARNEQYF
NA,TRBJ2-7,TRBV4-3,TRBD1,TGCGCCAGCAGCCAAGATCTCGGGACAGGGGGCTACTACGAGCAGTACTTC,CASSQDLGTGGYYEQYF
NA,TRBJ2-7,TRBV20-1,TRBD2,TGCAGTGCTAGAGCTTATTCCGGGACTAGCGGGGGATCACCCTACGAGCAGTACTTC,CSARAYSGTSGGSPYEQYF
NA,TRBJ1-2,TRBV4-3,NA,TGCGCCAGCAGCCGAGGGACCCACGAAGACTATGGCTACACCTTC,CASSRGTHEDYGYTF
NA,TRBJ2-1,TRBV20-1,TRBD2,TGCAGTGCTATCGGAGCGGGACTAGCGGGGGAACGTCGTTACAATGAGCAGTTCTTC,CSAIGAGLAGERRYNEQFF
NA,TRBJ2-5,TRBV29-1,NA,TGCAGCGTACCCGGAGGAGAGACCCAGTACTTC,CSVPGGETQYF
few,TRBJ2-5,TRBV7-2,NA,TGTGCCAGCAGCCAGACAGGGAGGACTCAAGAGACCCAGTACTTC,CASSQTGRTQETQYF
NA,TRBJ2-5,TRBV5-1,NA,TGCGCCAGCAGCTTGTTCGACAGTCAAGAGACCCAGTACTTC,CASSLFDSQETQYF
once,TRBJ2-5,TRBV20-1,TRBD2,TGCAGTGGGATTCGGGGGGACCTCCCGGAGCAGTACTTC,CSGIRGDLPEQYF
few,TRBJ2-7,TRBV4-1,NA,TGCGCCAGCAGCCATTACGTAGGTCCCTACGAGCAGTACTTC,CASSHYVGPYEQYF
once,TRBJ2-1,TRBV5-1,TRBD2,TGCGCCAGCAGGGTCGGGGGGGCGTACAATGAGCAGTTCTTC,CASRVGGAYNEQFF
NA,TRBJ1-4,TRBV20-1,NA,TGCAGTGCTAGACCCCGGACGGGTGCTGGTGAAAAACTGTTTTTT,CSARPRTGAGEKLFF
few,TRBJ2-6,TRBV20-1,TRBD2,TGCAGTGCACCGACTAGCTGGAGTACTGGGGCCAACGTCCTGACTTTC,CSAPTSWSTGANVLTF
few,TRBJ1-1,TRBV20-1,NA,TGCAGTGCCCTGCGGCAGGGTGGGGAAGAAGCTTTCTTT,CSALRQGGEEAFF
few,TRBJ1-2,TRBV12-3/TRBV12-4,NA,TGTGCCAGCAGTTTTGGGGACGGAATGGGGAACTATGGCTACACCTTC,CASSFGDGMGNYGYTF
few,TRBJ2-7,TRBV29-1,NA,TGCAGCCTGGGTGTTTGGAATGAGCAGTACTTC,CSLGVWNEQYF
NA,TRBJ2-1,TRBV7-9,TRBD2,TGTGCCAGCAGCTTAGGCGGGGGGGCGCGCAATGAGCAGTTCTTC,CASSLGGGARNEQFF
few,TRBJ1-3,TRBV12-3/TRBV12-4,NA,TGTGCCAGCAGTGGCTCTGGAAACACCATATATTTT,CASSGSGNTIYF
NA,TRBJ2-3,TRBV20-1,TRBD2,TGCAGTGCTAGGGTTAGCGGGGACACAGATACGCAGTATTTT,CSARVSGDTDTQYF
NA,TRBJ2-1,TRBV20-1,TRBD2,TGCAGTGCTAGAGTAAGCGGGAGGGCACTTTTAAACAATGAGCAGTTCTTC,CSARVSGRALLNNEQFF
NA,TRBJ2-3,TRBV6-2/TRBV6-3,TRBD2,TGTGCCAGCAGTTTCCGGCTAGCGGGCCTTGGTTCAGATACGCAGTATTTT,CASSFRLAGLGSDTQYF
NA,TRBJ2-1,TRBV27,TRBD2,TGTGCCAGCAGTTTATTGGCTAGCGGAGGCCGCAATGAGCAGTTCTTC,CASSLLASGGRNEQFF
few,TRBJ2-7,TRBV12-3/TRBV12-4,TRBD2,TGTGCCAGAAGTTTAAGGCCCGCTAACGGGAGGAAATACGAGCAGTACTTC,CARSLRPANGRKYEQYF
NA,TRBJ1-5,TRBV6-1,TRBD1,TGTGCCAGCAGTGAGTGGGACAGGGGTTTTAGCAATCAGCCCCAGCATTTT,CASSEWDRGFSNQPQHF
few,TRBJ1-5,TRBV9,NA,TGTGCCAGCAGCGGAGGAGGGACGGAGGATCAGCCCCAGCATTTT,CASSGGGTEDQPQHF
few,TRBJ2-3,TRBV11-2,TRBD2,TGTGCCAGCAGACCACTAGCGGGGGGTTATACGCAGTATTTT,CASRPLAGGYTQYF
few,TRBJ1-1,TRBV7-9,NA,TGTGCCAGCAGCTTCCTGACAGGCCGAAACACTGAAGCTTTCTTT,CASSFLTGRNTEAFF
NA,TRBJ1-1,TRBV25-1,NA,TGTGCCAGCAGTGAATTGGGGGTTCTAACTGAAGCTTTCTTT,CASSELGVLTEAFF
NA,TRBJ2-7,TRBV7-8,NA,TGTGCCAGCAGCTTATTCGGGGGCGAGCAGTACTTC,CASSLFGGEQYF
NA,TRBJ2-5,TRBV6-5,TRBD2,TGTGCCAGCAGTTTCACCGGGGGGCAAGAGACCCAGTACTTC,CASSFTGGQETQYF
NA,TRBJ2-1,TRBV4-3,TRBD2,TGCGCCAGAAGCCAAGATCCAATGACTAGCGGATTGTTCTCCTACAATGAGCAGTTCTTC,CARSQDPMTSGLFSYNEQFF
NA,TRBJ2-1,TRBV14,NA,TGTGCCAGCAGCCAATCGTCGTCGTGGCTAAACCATGAGCAGTTCTTC,CASSQSSSWLNHEQFF
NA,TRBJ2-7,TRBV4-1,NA,TGCGCCAGCAGCCCCCCTGTGGGGGGCTACAATGAGCAGTACTTC,CASSPPVGGYNEQYF
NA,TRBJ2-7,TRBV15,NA,TGTGCCACCAGCAGAGGGGCAGATTACGAGCAGTACTTC,CATSRGADYEQYF
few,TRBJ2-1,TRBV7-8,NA,TGTGCCAGCAGCTCCGTTTGGGGGGTATCCGGTGAGCAGTTCTTC,CASSSVWGVSGEQFF
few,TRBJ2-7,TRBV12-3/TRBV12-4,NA,TGTGCCAGCAGTTTTGTGACGGTGGAATACAATGAGCAGTACTTC,CASSFVTVEYNEQYF